These T cell receptor beta chains were read from a single sample in a study of beta chain features in type 1 diabetes. Libraries were prepared by immunoSEQ multiplex PCR; TCRdb keeps only in-frame clonotypes and omits some of them. The repertoire holds 95,000 to 150,000 clones, with 16% as singletons. Sequenced sample: central memory CD4+ T cells from blood. Receptors originate from a man aged 25 to 45 with type 1 diabetes. Each CDR3 is given with its conserved first and last residue. Each record gives: clone size, V gene, D gene, J gene, CDR3 protein, CDR3 DNA. A D gene is named only where the DNA matches it firmly. Size values are once, few and many counts, or a class for expanded clones, and some rows have none.

abundance: few
v_gene: TRBV29-1
d_gene: TRBD1
j_gene: TRBJ2-3
CDR3aa: CSVRDRAADTQYF
CDR3nt: TGCAGCGTCCGAGACAGGGCTGCAGATACGCAGTATTTT

abundance: many
v_gene: TRBV2
d_gene: .
j_gene: TRBJ1-2
CDR3aa: CASSGQGEGYTF
CDR3nt: TGTGCCAGCAGTGGGCAGGGTGAAGGCTACACCTTC

abundance: .
v_gene: TRBV11-3
d_gene: .
j_gene: TRBJ2-3
CDR3aa: CASSFVLGADTQYF
CDR3nt: TGTGCCAGCAGCTTTGTCCTGGGGGCAGATACGCAGTATTTT

abundance: .
v_gene: TRBV5-6
d_gene: .
j_gene: TRBJ1-1
CDR3aa: CASSLVGRENTEAFF
CDR3nt: TGTGCCAGCAGCTTGGTGGGACGCGAAAACACTGAAGCTTTCTTT

abundance: few
v_gene: TRBV30
d_gene: .
j_gene: TRBJ1-6
CDR3aa: CAWRWKGGSPLHF
CDR3nt: TGTGCCTGGAGATGGAAGGGCGGATCACCCCTCCACTTT

abundance: .
v_gene: TRBV14
d_gene: .
j_gene: TRBJ1-6
CDR3aa: CASSRLNSPLHF
CDR3nt: TGTGCCAGCAGCCGCCTTAATTCACCCCTCCACTTT

abundance: .
v_gene: TRBV6-6
d_gene: .
j_gene: TRBJ2-1
CDR3aa: CASRDSSYNEQFF
CDR3nt: TGTGCCAGCAGGGACAGCTCCTACAATGAGCAGTTCTTC

abundance: .
v_gene: TRBV30
d_gene: TRBD1
j_gene: TRBJ1-6
CDR3aa: CACYRGTSLYNSPLHF
CDR3nt: TGTGCCTGTTACAGGGGAACCTCCTTATATAATTCACCCCTCCACTTT

abundance: .
v_gene: TRBV9
d_gene: .
j_gene: TRBJ1-2
CDR3aa: CASSVDATTYGYTF
CDR3nt: TGTGCCAGCAGCGTAGACGCGACGACCTATGGCTACACCTTC

abundance: .
v_gene: TRBV30
d_gene: TRBD1
j_gene: TRBJ1-2
CDR3aa: CASRTGPGYTF
CDR3nt: TGTGCCTCCCGGACAGGGCCTGGCTACACCTTC

abundance: many
v_gene: TRBV25-1
d_gene: .
j_gene: TRBJ2-3
CDR3aa: CASRLERTQYF
CDR3nt: TGTGCCAGCAGACTAGAAAGGACGCAGTATTTT

abundance: .
v_gene: TRBV7-3
d_gene: TRBD1
j_gene: TRBJ1-6
CDR3aa: CASSQSGTGHSPLHF
CDR3nt: TGTGCCAGCAGCCAATCCGGGACAGGACATTCACCCCTCCACTTT

abundance: .
v_gene: TRBV15
d_gene: TRBD1
j_gene: TRBJ2-5
CDR3aa: CATSRTGTGFSETQYF
CDR3nt: TGTGCCACCAGCAGGACAGGGACAGGGTTTTCCGAGACCCAGTACTTC

abundance: .
v_gene: TRBV2
d_gene: TRBD1
j_gene: TRBJ2-7
CDR3aa: CASSATWTGFYEQYF
CDR3nt: TGTGCCAGCAGCGCAACCTGGACAGGTTTCTACGAGCAGTACTTC

abundance: .
v_gene: TRBV29-1
d_gene: .
j_gene: TRBJ2-3
CDR3aa: CSVEDPSTDTQYF
CDR3nt: TGCAGCGTTGAAGATCCCAGCACAGATACGCAGTATTTT

abundance: once
v_gene: TRBV9
d_gene: .
j_gene: TRBJ1-1
CDR3aa: CASSRGSANTEAFF
CDR3nt: TGTGCCAGCAGCCGGGGGAGCGCTAACACTGAAGCTTTCTTT

abundance: few
v_gene: TRBV19
d_gene: TRBD1
j_gene: TRBJ2-1
CDR3aa: CASSIATGGNEQFF
CDR3nt: TGTGCCAGTAGTATCGCGACAGGGGGCAATGAGCAGTTCTTC

abundance: .
v_gene: TRBV7-8
d_gene: .
j_gene: TRBJ2-5
CDR3aa: CASSRAGETQYF
CDR3nt: TGTGCCAGCAGCCGAGCGGGAGAGACCCAGTACTTC

abundance: .
v_gene: TRBV5-1
d_gene: .
j_gene: TRBJ2-1
CDR3aa: CASSLRRGRGSYNEQFF
CDR3nt: TGCGCCAGCAGCTTAAGAAGGGGTCGAGGATCCTACAATGAGCAGTTCTTC

abundance: few
v_gene: TRBV18
d_gene: .
j_gene: TRBJ2-1
CDR3aa: CASSRGVGRNEQFF
CDR3nt: TGTGCCAGCTCACGAGGCGTAGGGAGGAATGAGCAGTTCTTC

abundance: few
v_gene: TRBV30
d_gene: .
j_gene: TRBJ2-5
CDR3aa: CAWSDFRGAAETQYF
CDR3nt: TGTGCCTGGAGTGACTTCCGAGGGGCGGCAGAGACCCAGTACTTC

abundance: few
v_gene: TRBV11-2
d_gene: TRBD1
j_gene: TRBJ1-4
CDR3aa: CASSLTGTVEEKLFF
CDR3nt: TGTGCCAGCAGCTTGACAGGGACGGTAGAGGAAAAACTGTTTTTT

abundance: .
v_gene: TRBV4-3
d_gene: .
j_gene: TRBJ2-7
CDR3aa: CASSPGHSSIYEQYF
CDR3nt: TGCGCCAGCAGCCCAGGACACTCATCCATCTACGAGCAGTACTTC

abundance: once
v_gene: TRBV6-6
d_gene: TRBD1
j_gene: TRBJ1-5
CDR3aa: CASSRTGGADNQPQHF
CDR3nt: TGTGCCAGCAGTCGTACAGGGGGCGCCGACAATCAGCCCCAGCATTTT

abundance: .
v_gene: TRBV19
d_gene: .
j_gene: TRBJ1-1
CDR3aa: CASSISQRTSMNTEAFF
CDR3nt: TGTGCCAGTAGTATCAGTCAGAGGACATCAATGAACACTGAAGCTTTCTTT

abundance: few
v_gene: TRBV21-1
d_gene: .
j_gene: TRBJ1-5
CDR3aa: CASSKEKWSNQPQHF
CDR3nt: TGTGCCAGCAGCAAAGAGAAGTGGAGCAATCAGCCCCAGCATTTT

abundance: .
v_gene: TRBV7-2
d_gene: .
j_gene: TRBJ2-1
CDR3aa: CASSLAREQFF
CDR3nt: TGTGCCAGCAGCTTGGCCCGTGAGCAGTTCTTC

abundance: few
v_gene: TRBV7-2
d_gene: TRBD2
j_gene: TRBJ2-3
CDR3aa: CASSPGLLSTDTQYF
CDR3nt: TGTGCCAGCAGCCCGGGACTACTCAGCACAGATACGCAGTATTTT

abundance: few
v_gene: TRBV5-4
d_gene: .
j_gene: TRBJ2-4
CDR3aa: CASSLAAPGIQYF
CDR3nt: TGTGCCAGCAGCTTGGCAGCGCCTGGCATTCAGTACTTC

abundance: few
v_gene: TRBV5-4
d_gene: .
j_gene: TRBJ2-5
CDR3aa: CASSAPGRKETQYF
CDR3nt: TGTGCCAGCAGCGCCCCGGGACGTAAAGAGACCCAGTACTTC

abundance: .
v_gene: TRBV7-9
d_gene: .
j_gene: TRBJ2-3
CDR3aa: CASSLAVTDTQYF
CDR3nt: TGTGCCAGCAGCTTAGCCGTCACAGATACGCAGTATTTT

abundance: few
v_gene: TRBV7-2
d_gene: .
j_gene: TRBJ2-5
CDR3aa: CASSLMAGRQETQYF
CDR3nt: TGTGCCAGCAGCTTGATGGCGGGGCGCCAAGAGACCCAGTACTTC

abundance: .
v_gene: TRBV7-2
d_gene: .
j_gene: TRBJ2-7
CDR3aa: CASSPWTVQSYEQYF
CDR3nt: TGTGCCAGCAGCCCTTGGACGGTACAGTCCTACGAGCAGTACTTC

abundance: .
v_gene: TRBV10-2
d_gene: .
j_gene: TRBJ1-1
CDR3aa: CACLRAMNTEAFF
CDR3nt: TGCGCCTGCCTACGGGCGATGAACACTGAAGCTTTCTTT

abundance: few
v_gene: TRBV27
d_gene: TRBD2
j_gene: TRBJ2-1
CDR3aa: CASSLVGGGTYNEQFF
CDR3nt: TGTGCCAGCAGTTTAGTAGGCGGGGGAACCTACAATGAGCAGTTCTTC

abundance: .
v_gene: TRBV7-2
d_gene: .
j_gene: TRBJ2-5
CDR3aa: CASSLGPGNQETQYF
CDR3nt: TGTGCCAGCAGCTTAGGTCCCGGGAACCAAGAGACCCAGTACTTC

abundance: few
v_gene: TRBV29-1
d_gene: TRBD1
j_gene: TRBJ2-1
CDR3aa: CSVDQGARNEQFF
CDR3nt: TGCAGCGTTGACCAGGGGGCGCGCAATGAGCAGTTCTTC

abundance: .
v_gene: TRBV2
d_gene: .
j_gene: TRBJ2-1
CDR3aa: CASSEVNGEQFF
CDR3nt: TGTGCCAGCAGTGAAGTGAACGGTGAGCAGTTCTTC

abundance: few
v_gene: TRBV18
d_gene: .
j_gene: TRBJ1-2
CDR3aa: CASSPGAGYTF
CDR3nt: TGTGCCAGCTCACCCGGGGCTGGCTACACCTTC

abundance: .
v_gene: TRBV30
d_gene: TRBD2
j_gene: TRBJ2-5
CDR3aa: CAWRPGLARKETQYF
CDR3nt: TGTGCCTGGAGGCCGGGACTAGCGCGCAAAGAGACCCAGTACTTC

abundance: .
v_gene: TRBV28
d_gene: .
j_gene: TRBJ2-3
CDR3aa: CASGFADTQYF
CDR3nt: TGTGCCAGCGGGTTCGCGGATACGCAGTATTTT

abundance: .
v_gene: TRBV9
d_gene: .
j_gene: TRBJ2-7
CDR3aa: CASSPWSRDEQYF
CDR3nt: TGTGCCAGCAGCCCATGGAGTCGGGACGAGCAGTACTTC

abundance: .
v_gene: TRBV7-2
d_gene: .
j_gene: TRBJ1-6
CDR3aa: CASSLVADNSPLHF
CDR3nt: TGTGCCAGCAGCTTAGTGGCTGATAATTCACCCCTCCACTTT

abundance: few
v_gene: TRBV7-2
d_gene: .
j_gene: TRBJ1-2
CDR3aa: CASSPDSNYGYTF
CDR3nt: TGTGCCAGCAGCCCGGACAGTAACTATGGCTACACCTTC

abundance: few
v_gene: TRBV5-1
d_gene: TRBD1
j_gene: TRBJ2-3
CDR3aa: CASSLAGTGRDTQYF
CDR3nt: TGCGCCAGCAGCTTGGCGGGGACAGGGAGAGATACGCAGTATTTT

abundance: few
v_gene: TRBV9
d_gene: .
j_gene: TRBJ1-5
CDR3aa: CASAPGRVNSNQPQHF
CDR3nt: TGTGCCAGCGCACCGGGCAGGGTAAATAGCAATCAGCCCCAGCATTTT

abundance: few
v_gene: TRBV14
d_gene: TRBD2
j_gene: TRBJ2-3
CDR3aa: CASSQRLAGYTDTQYF
CDR3nt: TGTGCCAGCAGCCAGCGACTAGCGGGGTACACAGATACGCAGTATTTT

abundance: .
v_gene: TRBV28
d_gene: TRBD1
j_gene: TRBJ1-2
CDR3aa: CASSGQGIHGYTF
CDR3nt: TGTGCCAGCAGTGGACAGGGGATTCATGGCTACACCTTC